These T cell receptor beta chains were read from a single sample in a study of T cell changes during pregnancy in multiple sclerosis. Libraries were prepared by immunoSEQ multiplex PCR; TCRdb keeps only in-frame clonotypes and omits some of them. In the table there are under 45,000 clones, about 88% of which are singletons. This material consisted of CD4+ T cells from peripheral blood mononuclear cells, taken in the first trimester of pregnancy. Receptors were obtained from a female donor with multiple sclerosis, enrolled in a pregnancy study. Each CDR3 is given with its conserved first and last residue. The order of the fields is D gene, J gene, V gene, clone size, CDR3 DNA, CDR3 protein. D genes are given only for firm matches. Clone size, where shown, is once, few, many, or a class for clones that have expanded.

TRBD2 TRBJ2-7 TRBV25-1 . TGTGCCAGCACCGGGGGGACTAGCGGGAGGGCTCCTTACGAGCAGTACTTC CASTGGTSGRAPYEQYF
TRBD1 TRBJ1-1 TRBV7-6 . TGTGCCAGCAGCCCGGGGACAGGGCCCACTGAAGCTTTCTTT CASSPGTGPTEAFF
. TRBJ2-4 TRBV6-1 few TGTGCCAGCAGTGAAACGGGGAGTGTTAGCATTCAGTACTTC CASSETGSVSIQYF
TRBD2 TRBJ2-2 TRBV7-2 few TGTGCCAGCAGCAAATCATCTAGCGGGAGGAACACCGGGGAGCTGTTTTTT CASSKSSSGRNTGELFF
TRBD2 TRBJ2-1 TRBV6-1 . TGTGCCAGCAGTGATAGCGGGGGCCCGGGTGGGGAGCAGTTCTTC CASSDSGGPGGEQFF
TRBD1 TRBJ2-5 TRBV2 . TGTGCCAGCCCAAAGGACAGGGGGAATCGGGAGACCCAGTACTTC CASPKDRGNRETQYF
TRBD1 TRBJ2-3 TRBV19 . TGTGCCAGTAGTAGCCGACAGGGAGACACAGATACGCAGTATTTT CASSSRQGDTDTQYF
. TRBJ2-1 TRBV2 . TGTGCCAGCATCGCGGAACAAAACAATGAGCAGTTCTTC CASIAEQNNEQFF
. TRBJ2-4 TRBV6-1 . TGTGCCAGCAGAACAGGGAGGGACATTCAGTACTTC CASRTGRDIQYF
. TRBJ1-4 TRBV7-2 . TGTGCCAGTTCGCGCGGGGCGGGAGAAAAACTGTTTTTT CASSRGAGEKLFF
. TRBJ1-5 TRBV19 . TGTGCCAGTAGCATTGGGGAGGCAGGACGGCCCCAGCATTTT CASSIGEAGRPQHF
TRBD1 TRBJ2-5 TRBV25-1 . TGTGCCAGCAGTGCCTCAGGGGGAGAGACCCAGTACTTC CASSASGGETQYF
TRBD2 TRBJ2-1 TRBV7-7 once TGTGCTAGCAGCAAGGGACTAGCGGGAGGGAAGCAGTTCTTC CASSKGLAGGKQFF
. TRBJ2-2 TRBV7-2 . TGTGCCAGCAGTTTCGTCACCGGGGAGCTGTTTTTT CASSFVTGELFF
TRBD2 TRBJ2-1 TRBV9 . TGTGCCAGCAGCGTAGGGGGACTAGATGGGGGAGATGAGCAGTTCTTC CASSVGGLDGGDEQFF
TRBD2 TRBJ2-3 TRBV19 . TGTGCCAGTAGTATAGATGGGGGGACGGGAGGAGATACGCAGTATTTT CASSIDGGTGGDTQYF
. TRBJ2-3 TRBV6-1 . TGTGCCAGCAGTGAAGCTCCCCTCGCGGGATTCACAGATACGCAGTATTTT CASSEAPLAGFTDTQYF
. TRBJ2-7 TRBV23-1 . TGCGCCAGCAGTCACTTTACAGGGAAATCCTACGAGCAGTACTTC CASSHFTGKSYEQYF
. TRBJ1-4 TRBV5-1 . TGCGCCAGCAGCTTGGCCAGCGGTCCGGGAGAAAAACTGTTTTTT CASSLASGPGEKLFF
. TRBJ2-1 TRBV18 . TGTGCCAGCTCACCATTGGGGGCCTCCTACAATGAGCAGTTCTTC CASSPLGASYNEQFF
. TRBJ2-2 TRBV9 . TGTGCCAGCAGCCCCCGGACAATCACCGGGGAGCTGTTTTTT CASSPRTITGELFF
TRBD2 TRBJ2-5 TRBV25-1 . TGTGCCAGCAGTGAAGTAAGGACTAGCCAAGAGACCCAGTACTTC CASSEVRTSQETQYF
. TRBJ2-7 TRBV6-5 . TGTGCCAGCAGTTACTCGATATCTGTAGGGGGAGAGCAGTACTTC CASSYSISVGGEQYF
. TRBJ1-1 TRBV5-4 once TGTGCCAGCAGCCTCTGGGGCATGAACACTGAAGCTTTCTTT CASSLWGMNTEAFF
TRBD2 TRBJ2-1 TRBV7-2 . TGTGCCAGCAGCGCCAAGGGACTAGCGGGAGTCTACTCCTACAATGAGCAGTTCTTC CASSAKGLAGVYSYNEQFF
. TRBJ1-1 TRBV14 . TGTGCCAGCAGCCAAGGTGCAGGGAAGTCCACTGAAGCTTTCTTT CASSQGAGKSTEAFF
. TRBJ2-5 TRBV11-3 . TGTGCCAGCAGCTTAGTATCGGGTGGGACCCAGTACTTC CASSLVSGGTQYF
TRBD1 TRBJ1-1 TRBV5-5 . TGTGCCAGCAGCTTCGACAGGGTGGACGAAGCTTTCTTT CASSFDRVDEAFF
. TRBJ1-1 TRBV5-4 . TGTGCCAGCAGCTTGCCAGGGGTGGGGGAAGCTTTCTTT CASSLPGVGEAFF
TRBD1 TRBJ2-1 TRBV6-6 . TGTGCCAGCAGTTACAAGGGGCCTTGGACAGGCGATGAGCAGTTCTTC CASSYKGPWTGDEQFF
TRBD1 TRBJ1-2 TRBV6-5 . TGTGCCAGCAGTTACTCGACAGGGGAGGGTAACTATGGCTACACCTTC CASSYSTGEGNYGYTF
. TRBJ1-1 TRBV6-1 . TGTGCCAGCAGTGACCCAACAGTTCAGAGCACTGAAGCTTTCTTT CASSDPTVQSTEAFF
TRBD1 TRBJ1-2 TRBV2 once TGTTCACGCAGAGGGGGCGCGTATGGCTACACCTTC CSRRGGAYGYTF
. TRBJ2-1 TRBV7-2 . TGTGCCAGCAGCCTGACGCGGGGTAACCCATCCTACAATGAGCAGTTCTTC CASSLTRGNPSYNEQFF
. TRBJ1-2 TRBV6-1 once TGTGCCAGCAGTGAAGCCGGGGGGCGCAATCATGGCTACACCTTC CASSEAGGRNHGYTF
TRBD1 TRBJ2-2 TRBV19 . TGTGCCAGTGGGATGGGGCGGACAGGGAACACCGGGGAGCTGTTTTTT CASGMGRTGNTGELFF
TRBD2 TRBJ2-1 TRBV7-9 once TGTGCCAGCAGCCGTAGCGGGGGAAATGAGCAGTTCTTC CASSRSGGNEQFF
. TRBJ1-2 TRBV7-2 . TGTGCCAGCACCACAGGGACCTATGGCTACACCTTC CASTTGTYGYTF
TRBD2 TRBJ2-3 TRBV6-1 few TGTGCCAGCAGTGAAGCGCTAGCGGGCACAGATACGCAGTATTTT CASSEALAGTDTQYF
TRBD1 TRBJ2-7 TRBV7-9 few TGTGCCAGCAGCACGGGACAGACCTACGAGCAGTACTTC CASSTGQTYEQYF